These 18 T cell receptor beta chains share one sample of origin, sequenced in a study of cytomegalovirus exposure and HLA in healthy donors. A multiplex PCR was run with 60 Vbeta primers and 13 Jbeta primers. Clones were sequenced by immunoSEQ multiplex PCR, and TCRdb holds only the in-frame ones, with some missing. In the table there are roughly 66,000 clones, less than 70% of which are singletons. The sequenced sample consisted of PBMCs. These TCRs come from a woman in her forties or fifties in good health and CMV-seronegative.

This chain uses TRBV10-3 with TRBJ1-2; D is ambiguous. CDR3 length: 16 amino acids. Germline CDR1 ENHRY, CDR2 SYGVKD. The germline V and J ends were trimmed by 0 bases and 4 bases, with 15 bases remaining between them. CDR3: CAISESGEGLAYGYTF. Written as DNA, the CDR3 is TGTGCCATCAGTGAGTCAGGCGAGGGTTTGGCCTATGGCTACACCTTC.

As for this clone: Compared with germline, one end of the junction differs, possibly owing to a read error. The chain uses TRBV7-8 and TRBJ1-4; D possibly corresponds to TRBD1 (6 bases). Germline V lookup: CDR1 SGHVS, CDR2 FQNEAQ. The CDR3 is 14 amino acids. The CDR3 loop is CASSLGGLGEKLFF. CDR3 DNA: TGTGCCAGCAGTTTAGGGGGGCTCGGAGAAAAACTGTTTTTT.

This chain uses TRBV7-2 with TRBJ2-7, with D unclear. V shed 5 bases and J shed 4 bases, with 6 bases lying between them. This CDR3 spans 11 amino acids. The germline V gene encodes CDR1 SGHTA and CDR2 FQGNSA. CDR3 loop: CASSLLYEQYF. In nucleotides, the CDR3 is TGTGCCAGCAGCCTCCTATACGAGCAGTACTTC. Full variable domain (remainder filled in from reference TRBV7-2 and TRBJ2-7): GAGVSQSPSNKVTEKGKDVELRCDPISGHTALYWYRQSLGQGLEFLIYFQGNSAPDKSGLPSDRFSAERTGGSVSTLTIQRTQQEDSAVYLCASSLLYEQYFGPGTRLTVT.

The chain couples TRBV14 to TRBJ1-3; 7 positions match TRBD1. Germline assignment: CDR1 SGHDN and CDR2 FVKESK. J lost 2 bases, V lost 2 bases, and 6 bases had no gene match. The CDR3 consists of 16 residues. This chain's CDR3 is CASSQWRDSPGNTIYF. In DNA form, the CDR3 reads TGTGCCAGCAGCCAATGGAGGGACAGTCCTGGAAACACCATATATTTT.

The chain combines TRBV6-1 with TRBJ1-5; 7 positions agree with TRBD1. In germline, CDR1 is MNHNS, CDR2 SASEGT. CDR3 length: 14 amino acids. V trimming: 5 bases; J trimming: 4 bases; junction bases outside the gene matches: 5. DNA for the CDR3: TGTGCCAGCAGTACGGGACAGCTTAATCAGCCCCAGCATTTT. Its translation: CASSTGQLNQPQHF.

The DNA for the CDR3 is TGTGCCAGCAGTTCTTACAGGGGGCTAGATGGCTACACCTTC. This translates into CASSSYRGLDGYTF. The chain is built from TRBV28 and TRBJ1-2; 9 bases line up with TRBD1. CDR1 and CDR2 from the germline V gene are MDHEN and SYDVKM. With 4 bases clipped from V and 6 bases from J, the junction kept 6 bases outside the gene matches. The CDR3 is 14 amino acids.

This clone was detected once. V gene TRBV14 combines with J gene TRBJ2-5; 11 positions match TRBD2. CDR3 length equals 16 residues. The germline V gene has CDR1 SGHDN and CDR2 FVKESK. V shed 3 bases and J 4 bases; nucleotides not matched to a gene: 7. CDR3 in DNA: TGTGCCAGCAGCCACCGGGGACTAGCGGAGCGAGAGACCCAGTACTTC. Its translation: CASSHRGLAERETQYF.

The chain's CDR3 is CASSFRQTNTGELFF. As DNA, the CDR3 is TGTGCCAGCAGTTTCAGACAGACGAACACCGGGGAGCTGTTTTTT. The chain uses TRBV28 and TRBJ2-2, with a tentative D call TRBD1 (5 bases). The germline gives CDR1 MDHEN, CDR2 SYDVKM. The V and J ends lost 3 bases and 0 bases respectively, with 8 bases between them. The CDR3 is 15 amino acids.

The CDR3 loop is CATSRGVDRGQILRPYEQYF. The DNA of the CDR3 is TGTGCCACCAGCAGAGGGGTAGACAGGGGGCAGATTCTCCGACCCTACGAGCAGTACTTC. The rearrangement uses TRBV15 and TRBJ2-7; 10 bases align to TRBD1. The CDR3 runs 20 residues. V dropped 1 base and J dropped 2; count of bases not matched to a gene: 17. Germline lookup yields CDR1 LNHNV and CDR2 YYDKDF (reference sequence).

The rearrangement uses TRBV10-3 and TRBJ1-5; no reliable D call. The germline V gene encodes CDR1 ENHRY and CDR2 SYGVKD. V dropped 4 bases and J dropped 5 bases, with 9 bases sitting between them. The CDR3 consists of 13 residues. CDR3 amino acids: CAISAAGDQPQHF. The CDR3 nucleotides are TGTGCCATCAGTGCGGCGGGAGATCAGCCCCAGCATTTT.

The CDR3 region is CASRRDRYTYEQYF. For the CDR3, the DNA is TGTGCCAGCAGACGGGACAGGTATACCTACGAGCAGTACTTC. The rearrangement joins TRBV27 to TRBJ2-7; 8 bases match TRBD1. The CDR3 runs to 14 residues. Losses at the gene ends were 6 bases for V and 2 bases for J; bases not matched to a gene: 6. Germline CDR1 is MNHEY and CDR2 is SMNVEV (reference sequence).

This clone was observed many times. The CDR3 spells CASSQGRQGNYGYTF. Here the CDR3 DNA reads TGCGCCAGCAGCCAAGGTCGGCAGGGAAACTATGGCTACACCTTC. V and J are TRBV4-3 and TRBJ1-2; D might be TRBD1 (5 bases). Germline loops: CDR1 LGHNA, CDR2 YSLEER. The V end lost 1 base, the J end lost 2 bases, and 11 bases lay between the germline ends. The CDR3 is 15 amino acids.

The genes are TRBV14 and TRBJ2-5; a weak D match, TRBD1 (6 bases). The CDR3 runs to 17 residues. With 4 bases removed from V and 6 bases from J, the gap between germline ends came to 24 bases. Germline lookup yields CDR1 SGHDN and CDR2 FVKESK. CDR3 nucleotides: TGTGCCAGCAGCCCCCTTGGACAGTCCAATGCCCTACAGACCCAGTACTTC. Its protein product is CASSPLGQSNALQTQYF.

This chain joins TRBV9 and TRBJ2-4; TRBD2 aligns across 7 bases. V lost 2 bases and J lost 5; bases outside the gene matches: 4. This CDR3 spans 14 amino acids. Germline CDR1 reads SGDLS; CDR2 reads YYNGEE. The CDR3 DNA follows: TGTGCCAGCAGCGTCTCTAGCGGACAAAACATTCAGTACTTC. This codes for CASSVSSGQNIQYF.

This CDR3 reads CASTKGEGQTYEQYF. The DNA of the CDR3 is TGTGCCAGCACCAAGGGTGAGGGACAGACCTACGAGCAGTACTTC. V gene TRBV2 combines with J gene TRBJ2-7; 7 bases agree with TRBD1. CDR3 size: 15 residues. CDR1 is SNHLY and CDR2 is FYNNEI in the germline V gene. Trimming took 7 bases from V and 2 from J; bases not matched to a gene: 11.

CDR3 sequence: CASGPYSTGYGYTF. The DNA of the CDR3 is TGCGCCAGCGGGCCCTACTCGACAGGATATGGCTACACCTTC. The genes are TRBV5-1 and TRBJ1-2; D is possibly TRBD1 (6 bases). CDR3 length: 14 amino acids. V shed 7 bases and J shed 5 bases, with 18 bases lying between them. From germline, CDR1 is SGHRS and CDR2 YFSETQ.

The DNA for the CDR3 is TGTGCCAGCAGTTTAAACACGGGACAGGAAGCTTTCTTT. Amino acid sequence: CASSLNTGQEAFF. The chain couples TRBV28 to TRBJ1-1, with 7 bases aligning to TRBD1. CDR3 length equals 13 residues. The V gene end was trimmed by 2 bases and the J gene end by 8 bases; junction bases not matched to a gene: 5. The V gene's germline CDR1 is MDHEN and CDR2 SYDVKM.

In its sample, this clone was seen once. CDR3 in amino acids: CASSYSRLANYGYTF. The CDR3 DNA follows: TGTGCCAGCAGTTACTCAAGGCTAGCTAACTATGGCTACACCTTC. This chain links TRBV6-5 with TRBJ1-2; D is undetermined. The CDR3 is made up of 15 amino acids. Trimming stripped 0 bases from V and 0 bases from J, with 8 bases between. The germline gives CDR1 MNHEY, CDR2 SVGAGI.